A selection of T cell receptor beta chains follows, all from one sample in a study of blood T cell repertoires in COVID-19. Assay: immunoSEQ multiplex PCR; the TCRdb copy retains only in-frame clones and omits some. The sample lists hundreds of thousands of clones, 75% to 90% occurring once. Sample: PBMCs or T cells enriched from blood (not recorded which). These receptors all stem from a man aged 40-55 years who had recovered from COVID-19. CDR3s include the opening cysteine and the closing phenylalanine or tryptophan. D genes are given only for firm matches. Not every row has a clone size; where given, it reads once, few, many or a size class.

D | J | size | length | V | DNA | CDR3
TRBD1 | TRBJ1-1 | NA | 14 | TRBV28 | TGTGCCAGCTTCGCCGGGACAGGGGGCACTGAAGCTTTCTTT | CASFAGTGGTEAFF
NA | TRBJ1-4 | NA | 15 | TRBV5-1 | TGCGCCAGCAGCTTGTTGCAGGCAAATAATGAAAAACTGTTTTTT | CASSLLQANNEKLFF
NA | TRBJ1-1 | once | 14 | TRBV29-1 | TGCAGCGTTCGGAGTGGAGGGACGAACACTGAAGCTTTCTTT | CSVRSGGTNTEAFF
NA | TRBJ2-7 | NA | 13 | TRBV27 | TGTGCCAGCAGTTCGGACTTGGGCGACGAGCAGTACTTC | CASSSDLGDEQYF
NA | TRBJ2-7 | NA | 12 | TRBV5-8 | TGTGCCAGCAGCTTGGCAGGGGCCGAGCAGTACTTC | CASSLAGAEQYF
NA | TRBJ1-4 | NA | 15 | TRBV5-5 | TGTGCCAGCAGACGATCAGGGGCAACTAATGAAAAACTGTTTTTT | CASRRSGATNEKLFF
TRBD2 | TRBJ2-1 | once | 18 | TRBV7-9 | TGTGCCAGCAGCACGCCGGGGACTAGCGGGGGGGCTTACAATGAGCAGTTCTTC | CASSTPGTSGGAYNEQFF
TRBD1 | TRBJ1-1 | NA | 14 | TRBV29-1 | TGCAGCGTGCAAGGGGCGACAGGGGTGGTTGAAGCTTTCTTT | CSVQGATGVVEAFF
NA | TRBJ2-1 | NA | 15 | TRBV27 | TGTGCCAGCATCAATCCGGGATCCCCCTACAATGAGCAGTTCTTC | CASINPGSPYNEQFF
TRBD2 | TRBJ2-5 | NA | 15 | TRBV18 | TGTGCCAGCTCGCCGGGACTAGCGGGAGGGGAGACCCAGTACTTC | CASSPGLAGGETQYF
TRBD1 | TRBJ2-7 | NA | 16 | TRBV4-2 | TGTGCCAGCAGCCAAGATCCGGGACAGGGAGCCTACGAGCAGTACTTC | CASSQDPGQGAYEQYF
NA | TRBJ1-6 | NA | 15 | TRBV6-5 | TGTGCCAGCAGCAAAACGGGGTTTCCTCATTCACCCCTCCACTTT | CASSKTGFPHSPLHF
NA | TRBJ1-1 | NA | 15 | TRBV11-3 | TGTGCCAGCAGCTTAGAGGGCGGGGTGAACACTGAAGCTTTCTTT | CASSLEGGVNTEAFF
NA | TRBJ2-3 | NA | 15 | TRBV13 | TGTGCCAGCAGCCGAACGGCAGGGTGGTCAGATACGCAGTATTTT | CASSRTAGWSDTQYF
NA | TRBJ2-3 | NA | 17 | TRBV3-1/TRBV3-2 | TGTGCCAGCAGCCGCCAGTTTAGAGGGAAAATCACAGATACGCAGTATTTT | CASSRQFRGKITDTQYF
TRBD1 | TRBJ1-5 | NA | 17 | TRBV3-1/TRBV3-2 | TGTGCCAGCAGCCAAGGCGGACAGGGCGAGGGCGGTCAGCCCCAGCATTTT | CASSQGGQGEGGQPQHF
NA | TRBJ2-7 | NA | 14 | TRBV25-1 | TGTGCCAGCAGCCTGGGGGGGCGAGCCTACGAGCAGTACTTC | CASSLGGRAYEQYF
TRBD1 | TRBJ1-1 | NA | 14 | TRBV19 | TGTGCCAGTACTCTAGGGACAGGGGGCACTGAAGCTTTCTTT | CASTLGTGGTEAFF
TRBD2 | TRBJ2-1 | few | 13 | TRBV19 | TGTGCCACCCGACTAGCGGGTCCCGGTAAGCAGTTCTTC | CATRLAGPGKQFF
NA | TRBJ1-5 | NA | 22 | TRBV7-4 | TGTGCCAGCAGCTCACCGTCCGACAGGTTGACCCACGAGACCTATAGCAATCAGCCCCAGCATTTT | CASSSPSDRLTHETYSNQPQHF
NA | TRBJ1-1 | NA | 15 | TRBV5-1 | TGCGCCAGCAGCTTGCTGGGACAAAGAGACACTGAAGCTTTCTTT | CASSLLGQRDTEAFF
TRBD1 | TRBJ2-7 | NA | 15 | TRBV19 | TGTGCCAGTAGCCCTTCTTTAGGACAGGACGAGGAGCAGTACTTC | CASSPSLGQDEEQYF
NA | TRBJ1-2 | NA | 20 | TRBV14 | TGTGCCAGCAGCCAAGTGGACACAGGACGACTGCACCATGGGTTCCATGGCTACACCTTC | CASSQVDTGRLHHGFHGYTF
NA | TRBJ1-6 | NA | 12 | TRBV6-1 | TGTGCCAGCAGTGATACCAGTTCACCCCTCCACTTT | CASSDTSSPLHF
TRBD2 | TRBJ2-1 | NA | 18 | TRBV11-3 | TGTGCCAGCGTATTGCCGGGACTAGCGATCGACTGGTACAATGAGCAGTTCTTC | CASVLPGLAIDWYNEQFF
TRBD2 | TRBJ2-7 | once | 18 | TRBV4-1 | TGCGCCAGCAGCCACGGACTAGCGGGGGGGCGGTCCAACTACGAGCAGTACTTC | CASSHGLAGGRSNYEQYF
TRBD2 | TRBJ2-1 | NA | 17 | TRBV27 | TGTGCCAGCAGTCTTGGGGCCCTAGCGGGAGGGGGTAATGAGCAGTTCTTC | CASSLGALAGGGNEQFF
TRBD1 | TRBJ1-1 | NA | 12 | TRBV7-9 | TGTGCCAGCCTTCGAGAGGGACAGGAAGCTTTCTTT | CASLREGQEAFF
NA | TRBJ2-1 | NA | 15 | TRBV19 | TGTGCCAGTAAGGTGGGCGGGCTAGTCTACAATGAGCAGTTCTTC | CASKVGGLVYNEQFF
TRBD1 | TRBJ1-4 | NA | 16 | TRBV4-1 | TGCGCCAGCAGCCAAGGACAGGGGGCAACTAATGAAAAACTGTTTTTT | CASSQGQGATNEKLFF
NA | TRBJ1-2 | NA | 12 | TRBV9 | TGTGCCAGCAGCACCGGGAACTATGGCTACACCTTC | CASSTGNYGYTF
NA | TRBJ1-1 | NA | 15 | TRBV7-3 | TGTGCCAGCAGCCTGGGTTCCGGGTTGAACACTGAAGCTTTCTTT | CASSLGSGLNTEAFF
NA | TRBJ1-4 | NA | 17 | TRBV7-8 | TGTGCCAGCAGCCCGAGGCGGGGAGGAACAGCTAATGAAAAACTGTTTTTT | CASSPRRGGTANEKLFF
NA | TRBJ2-1 | NA | 11 | TRBV19 | TGTGCCAGTAGGGAGAGGAATGAGCAGTTCTTC | CASRERNEQFF
TRBD1 | TRBJ1-2 | NA | 15 | TRBV11-2 | TGTGCCAGCAGCCTTTACAGGGGAACTAACTATGGCTACACCTTC | CASSLYRGTNYGYTF
NA | TRBJ1-6 | NA | 14 | TRBV5-4 | TGTGCCAGCAGCTTTAACAGGGCGGCTTCACCCCTCCACTTT | CASSFNRAASPLHF
NA | TRBJ1-6 | NA | 12 | TRBV5-4 | TGTGCCAGCAGCTTGCCGAGTCAGGGGCTCCACTTT | CASSLPSQGLHF